This entry features one T cell receptor (beta chain) sequence. V shed 4 bases and J shed 12 bases, with 23 bases lying between them. CDR3 length equals 15 residues. Germline V gene sequence: CDR1 SGDLS, CDR2 YYNGEE. This table comes from immunoSEQ multiplex PCR, and its TCRdb copy is limited to in-frame clones, with some not included. The sample lists approximately 94,000 clones, over 75% occurring once. The entry originates in a study of PD-L1 blockade in urothelial cancer. Study at large: Previous chemotherapy exposure amounted to 0 to 3 regimens for patients. Median T cell yield from blood was 120,000 to 150,000.

This sample's time point: pretreatment peripheral blood. The chain carries TRBV9 and TRBJ2-1; D might be TRBD1 (6 bases). This TCR was recovered from a man in his 60s with urothelial cancer. This specimen consisted of PBMCs, obtained around atezolizumab (anti-PD-L1) treatment. CDR3 region: CASSPGTQYRDGQFF. CDR3 coding DNA: TGTGCCAGCAGCCCGGGTACCCAGTACAGGGATGGGCAGTTCTTC.